The 29 T cell receptor beta chains in this list originate from one sample, sequenced in a study of T cell responses to AZD1222 COVID-19 vaccine. TCRdb keeps only in-frame clones here, not all; method: immunoSEQ multiplex PCR. This table has 100,000 to 120,000 clones, about 95% appearing once. The starting material was peripheral blood, obtained 28 days after the second AZD1222 dose. These receptors were obtained from an adult who received the AZD1222 COVID-19 vaccine.

The V and J genes are TRBV5-5 and TRBJ1-3, with a possible D match to TRBD1 (5 bases). The germline V and J ends were trimmed by 0 bases and 2 bases, with 12 bases remaining between them. The CDR3 spans 16 residues. Germline lookup yields CDR1 SGHKS and CDR2 YYEKEE (reference sequence). This CDR3 reads CASSLGTGRAGNTIYF. In nucleotides, the CDR3 is TGTGCCAGCAGCTTGGGGACGGGCAGGGCTGGAAACACCATATATTTT.

The chain links TRBV7-6 to TRBJ2-7, with 9 nucleotides matching TRBD2. In germline, CDR1 is SGHVS, CDR2 FNYEAQ. The CDR3 loop spans 16 amino acids. With 5 bases clipped from V and 4 bases from J, the junction kept 12 bases outside the gene matches. The CDR3 sequence: CASSPVGSSGVYEQYF. The CDR3 bases are TGTGCCAGCAGCCCCGTAGGGTCTAGCGGGGTTTACGAGCAGTACTTC.

The V call is TRBV4-1, the J call TRBJ2-7; 7 nucleotides align to TRBD1. The CDR3 covers 16 residues. Germline V gene lookup returns CDR1 MGHRA and CDR2 YSYEKL. The V and J ends lost 0 bases and 3 bases, in that order; junction bases with no gene match: 8. This chain's CDR3 is CASSQDGTEMGYEQYF. CDR3 nucleotides: TGCGCCAGCAGCCAAGATGGGACAGAGATGGGCTACGAGCAGTACTTC.

This rearrangement joins TRBV27 to TRBJ1-6; 7 positions agree with TRBD1. The germline V gene encodes CDR1 MNHEY and CDR2 SMNVEV (reference sequence). The CDR3 is 15 residues long. Trimming removed 5 bases from V and 7 bases from J; junction bases left unmatched: 8. CDR3 in amino acids: CASSPLTGWNSPLHF. The CDR3 DNA reads as TGTGCCAGCAGTCCCCTGACAGGGTGGAATTCACCCCTCCACTTT.

The gene calls are TRBV5-4 and TRBJ1-3, with D unclear. CDR1 and CDR2 from the germline V gene are SGHNT and YYREEE (reference sequence). The CDR3 covers 12 residues. Deletions cut 6 bases from V and 0 bases from J, with 4 bases between. The CDR3 spells CASKNSGNTIYF. In DNA, the CDR3 is TGTGCCAGCAAAAACTCTGGAAACACCATATATTTT.

V is TRBV30 and J is TRBJ1-5; D remains ambiguous. Germline-derived CDR1 and CDR2 are GTSNPN and SVGIG (reference sequence). The CDR3 contains 13 residues. The V and J ends lost 0 bases and 8 bases respectively, with 11 bases between them. CDR3 sequence (DNA): TGTGCCTGGAGTGTAGATGGGTTTGAGCCCCAGCATTTT. Its protein is CAWSVDGFEPQHF.

The chain couples TRBV6-5 to TRBJ2-7, with TRBD2 matching 10 bases. V gave up 7 bases and J gave up 6 bases; unmatched junction bases: 9. Germline values: CDR1 MNHEY, CDR2 SVGAGI. This CDR3 contains 14 residues. CDR3 loop: CASKTLAGVGEQYF. Written as DNA, the CDR3 is TGTGCCAGCAAAACTCTAGCGGGAGTTGGCGAGCAGTACTTC.

This chain links TRBV28 with TRBJ1-1; D gene uncertain. The CDR3 length is 13 residues. Trimming cost V 6 bases and J 7 bases, with 15 bases left between them. CDR1 and CDR2 (germline): MDHEN, SYDVKM. CDR3 sequence (DNA): TGTGCCAGCAGCGAGCCCCAGGCGGATGAAGCTTTCTTT. As protein: CASSEPQADEAFF. The full variable domain, with the rest looked up from reference TRBV28 and TRBJ1-1, is DVKVTQSSRYLVKRTGEKVFLECVQDMDHENMFWYRQDPGLGLRLIYFSYDVKMKEKGDIPEGYSVSREKKERFSLILESASTNQTSMYLCASSEPQADEAFFGQGTRLTVV.

The V gene is TRBV28, the J gene TRBJ2-7, with D hard to call. CDR1 and CDR2 from the germline V gene are MDHEN and SYDVKM. Trimming pared 5 bases from V and 1 base from J, leaving 9 bases between. This CDR3 is built from 13 residues. CDR3 region: CASSEGPSYEQYF. As DNA, the CDR3 is TGTGCCAGCAGTGAAGGGCCTTCCTACGAGCAGTACTTC.

This chain uses TRBV7-6 with TRBJ1-2; the match to TRBD1 covers 12 bases. The CDR3 contains 17 residues. Germline loops: CDR1 SGHVS, CDR2 FNYEAQ. The V segment lost 5 bases and the J segment 6 bases; nucleotides outside the gene matches: 13. Written as DNA, the CDR3 is TGTGCCAGCAGCCTCACACTCGGGACAGGGGGCTTAAATGGCTACACCTTC. It translates to CASSLTLGTGGLNGYTF.

The rearrangement links TRBV10-2 to TRBJ2-7, with D possibly matching TRBD2 (5 bases). Trimming stripped 6 bases from V and 7 bases from J, with 10 bases between. Germline V gene lookup returns CDR1 WSHSY and CDR2 SAAADI. This CDR3 is built from 11 residues. The CDR3 bases are TGCGCCAGCAGCCGCGGGTCTGAGCAGTACTTC. It translates to CASSRGSEQYF.

This chain connects TRBV3-1 (or the pseudogene TRBV3-2) to TRBJ2-1; 8 bases line up with TRBD2. From germline, CDR1 is LGHDT and CDR2 YNNKEL (reference sequence). The trim removed 0 bases at V and 7 bases at J, leaving 11 bases unmatched. CDR3 length: 17 residues. The CDR3: CASSQDLAGGLENEQFF. The DNA of the CDR3 is TGTGCCAGCAGCCAAGATTTGGCGGGAGGACTGGAAAATGAGCAGTTCTTC.

The chain couples TRBV5-1 to TRBJ2-7; 8 bases are a match to TRBD2. The CDR3 is made up of 16 amino acids. Looked up from germline, CDR1 is SGHRS and CDR2 is YFSETQ. The V segment lost 4 bases and the J segment 2 bases; nucleotides outside the gene matches: 11. The CDR3: CASSPNMGLVAYEQYF. CDR3 nucleotides: TGCGCCAGCAGCCCAAATATGGGACTAGTAGCCTACGAGCAGTACTTC.

V and J are TRBV27 and TRBJ1-5, with D unclear. CDR3 length equals 13 residues. Per germline, CDR1 MNHEY and CDR2 SMNVEV (reference sequence). Between the trimmed V and J ends, which lost 6 bases and 4 bases, there was a span of 10 bases. The chain's CDR3 is CASSLGINQPQHF. The CDR3 nucleotides are TGTGCCAGCAGCTTAGGAATAAATCAGCCCCAGCATTTT.

Comment on this clone: The junction departs from germline at one end; a sequencing error may be responsible. The chain employs TRBV12-3 or TRBV12-4 and TRBJ1-5; D perhaps matches TRBD1 (5 bases). The CDR3 contains 12 residues. CDR3 sequence: CASSLAGQPQHF. The CDR3 DNA is TGTGCCAGCAGTCTAGCAGGGCAGCCCCAGCATTTT.

This clone appeared once. V gene TRBV7-9 combines with J gene TRBJ2-1; no clear D gene. Trimming stripped 7 bases from V and 6 bases from J, with 7 bases between. CDR3 length equals 11 residues. The germline CDR1 and CDR2 sequences are SEHNR and FQNEAQ (reference sequence). Here the CDR3 DNA reads TGTGCCAGCATACTTAGCAATGAGCAGTTCTTC. This encodes CASILSNEQFF.

The J gene is TRBJ1-1, the V gene TRBV7-2; no clear D. The CDR3 contains 15 residues. The V end lost 1 base, the J end lost 0 bases, and 9 bases lay between the germline ends. The germline gives CDR1 SGHTA, CDR2 FQGNSA. CDR3 sequence (DNA): TGTGCCAGCAGCTTAGTGGCCGCCATGAACACTGAAGCTTTCTTT. Amino acids: CASSLVAAMNTEAFF.

The chain is built from TRBV5-1 and TRBJ2-7, with 10 bases identical to TRBD2. Germline lookup yields CDR1 SGHRS and CDR2 YFSETQ. After removal of 4 bases from V and 4 bases from J, the junction contained 8 bases not matched to a gene. This CDR3 contains 15 residues. In nucleotides, the CDR3 is TGCGCCAGCAGCGGGGGACCTAGCGGGAGTTACGAGCAGTACTTC. Amino acids: CASSGGPSGSYEQYF.

The chain combines TRBV5-1 with TRBJ2-3, with D perhaps TRBD2 (5 bases). CDR3 length equals 13 residues. In germline, CDR1 is SGHRS, CDR2 YFSETQ. Trimming left V 2 bases short and J 8 bases short, with 12 bases between. The CDR3 sequence: CASSLAVTGTQYF. The CDR3 DNA is TGCGCCAGCAGCTTAGCGGTCACGGGTACGCAGTATTTT.

This chain links TRBV6-5 with TRBJ2-7, with unresolved D. The germline CDR1 and CDR2 sequences are MNHEY and SVGAGI. Trimming left V 7 bases short and J 2 bases short, with 12 bases between. CDR3 size: 13 residues. Written as DNA, the CDR3 is TGTGCCAGCATGGACGGCGGAGCCTACGAGCAGTACTTC. Protein product: CASMDGGAYEQYF.

This clone has only one observation. The chain employs TRBV5-1 and TRBJ2-7, with D perhaps given as TRBD1 or TRBD2 (5 bases each). Germline V CDR1 and CDR2: SGHRS, YFSETQ. The ends were cut back, 3 bases at V and 2 bases at J, with 12 bases in the middle. The CDR3 has 14 residues. DNA of the CDR3: TGCGCCAGCAGCTGGGGCGACTACACCTACGAGCAGTACTTC. Translation gives CASSWGDYTYEQYF.

The chain links TRBV29-1 to TRBJ1-1; D not resolved. Germline CDR1 is SQVTM and CDR2 is ANQGSEA. The length of the CDR3 is 12 residues. CDR3 region: CTASMFQTEAFF. As DNA, the CDR3 is TGCACCGCCTCGATGTTTCAAACTGAAGCTTTCTTT.

The chain joins TRBV5-4 to TRBJ2-3; 10 bases are a match to TRBD1. In germline, CDR1 is SGHNT, CDR2 YYREEE (reference sequence). V was clipped by 2 bases and J by 4 bases; unmatched bases: 1. CDR3 length equals 14 residues. In DNA form, the CDR3 reads TGTGCCAGCAGCTTTGGGACAGGGGCAGATACGCAGTATTTT. Protein product: CASSFGTGADTQYF.

The rearrangement joins TRBV19 to TRBJ2-3, with TRBD2 identical over 9 bases. V shed 5 bases, J shed 5 bases, and the junction held 11 bases outside the gene matches. CDR1 is LNHDA, CDR2 SQIVND, per germline (reference sequence). CDR3 length: 16 amino acids. CDR3 in amino acids: CASSPLSGGPQDTQYF. For the CDR3, the DNA is TGTGCCAGTAGTCCCCTGAGCGGGGGGCCTCAAGATACGCAGTATTTT.

The CDR3: CAISEASGPYNEQFF. In DNA form, the CDR3 reads TGTGCCATCAGTGAAGCTAGCGGTCCTTACAATGAGCAGTTCTTC. The genes are TRBV10-3 and TRBJ2-1, with 7 bases that match TRBD2. Trimming cost V 3 bases and J 4 bases; bases outside gene matches: 6. The CDR3 is 15 residues long. CDR1 is ENHRY and CDR2 is SYGVKD in the germline V gene.

Only one count was recorded for this clone. The chain employs TRBV12-3 or TRBV12-4 and TRBJ1-1; no definite D call. This CDR3 spans 11 amino acids. Trimming shortened V by 7 bases and J by 11 bases, and 14 bases separated the two germline ends. The CDR3 loop reads CASTLLSRAFF. In DNA, the CDR3 is TGTGCCAGCACTCTACTCTCCCGTGCTTTCTTT.

The rearrangement links TRBV27 to TRBJ1-1; D unresolved. The CDR3 sequence is 17 residues long. V was clipped by 2 bases and J by 0 bases, with 16 bases between them. Germline CDR1 reads MNHEY; CDR2 reads SMNVEV (reference sequence). Here the CDR3 reads CASSLKSPSVMNTEAFF. The CDR3 nucleotides are TGTGCCAGCAGTTTAAAGTCCCCGAGCGTTATGAACACTGAAGCTTTCTTT.

This chain uses TRBV5-1 with TRBJ1-6, with 9 nucleotides matching TRBD1. The CDR3 length is 18 residues. Germline CDR1 and CDR2: SGHRS and YFSETQ. The V and J ends lost 0 bases and 9 bases, in that order; junction bases with no gene match: 13. The CDR3 DNA sequence: TGCGCCAGCAGCTTGGGAGGGACAGGGTCTCGGTTTGTTTCACCCCTCCACTTT. Translating it yields CASSLGGTGSRFVSPLHF.

Comments on this clone: The junction and the germline gene differ at one end; a read error may be behind it. This chain connects TRBV18 to TRBJ2-1; D is unclear. Germline lookup yields CDR1 KGHSH and CDR2 LQKENI. The CDR3 contains 16 residues. The CDR3 DNA sequence: TGTGCCAGCTCTCCACCACACGTTGGCTCCTACAATGAGCAGTTCTTC. It is translated as CASSPPHVGSYNEQFF.